This T cell receptor beta chain derives from a study of blood T cell repertoires in COVID-19. The CDR3 sequence is 15 residues long. The germline CDR1 and CDR2 sequences are MNHEY and SVGEGT. V gave up 0 bases and J gave up 4 bases, with 12 bases separating them. Clones were read by immunoSEQ multiplex PCR, and TCRdb kept only the in-frame ones, dropping some. The sample has around 50,000 clones, roughly 85% seen once; the top ten hold roughly 5%. The source is a human donor in a cohort sampled during active COVID-19. What was sequenced was peripheral blood. This chain uses TRBV6-2 or TRBV6-3 with TRBJ1-1, with D tentatively TRBD1 (5 bases). The CDR3 DNA sequence: TGTGCCAGCAGTTACTCAGGGAGGGGAGGCACTGAAGCTTTCTTT. Amino acids: CASSYSGRGGTEAFF.